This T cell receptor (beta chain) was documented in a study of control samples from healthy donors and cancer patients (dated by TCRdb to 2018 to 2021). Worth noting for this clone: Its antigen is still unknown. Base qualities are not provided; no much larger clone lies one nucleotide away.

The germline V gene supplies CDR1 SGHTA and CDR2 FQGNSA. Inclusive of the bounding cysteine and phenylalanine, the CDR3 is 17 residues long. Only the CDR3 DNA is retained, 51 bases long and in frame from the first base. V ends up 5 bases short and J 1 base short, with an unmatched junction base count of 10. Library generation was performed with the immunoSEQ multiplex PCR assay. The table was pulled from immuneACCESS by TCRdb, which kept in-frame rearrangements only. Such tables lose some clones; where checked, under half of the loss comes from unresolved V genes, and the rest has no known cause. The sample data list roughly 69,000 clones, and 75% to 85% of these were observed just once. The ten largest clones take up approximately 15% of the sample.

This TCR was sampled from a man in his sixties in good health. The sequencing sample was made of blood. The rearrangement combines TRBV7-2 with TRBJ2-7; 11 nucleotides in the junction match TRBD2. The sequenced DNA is TGTGCCAGCAGCCTACTAGCGGGAGCTAATCCGTCCTACGAGCAGTACTTC. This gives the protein CASSLLAGANPSYEQYF.